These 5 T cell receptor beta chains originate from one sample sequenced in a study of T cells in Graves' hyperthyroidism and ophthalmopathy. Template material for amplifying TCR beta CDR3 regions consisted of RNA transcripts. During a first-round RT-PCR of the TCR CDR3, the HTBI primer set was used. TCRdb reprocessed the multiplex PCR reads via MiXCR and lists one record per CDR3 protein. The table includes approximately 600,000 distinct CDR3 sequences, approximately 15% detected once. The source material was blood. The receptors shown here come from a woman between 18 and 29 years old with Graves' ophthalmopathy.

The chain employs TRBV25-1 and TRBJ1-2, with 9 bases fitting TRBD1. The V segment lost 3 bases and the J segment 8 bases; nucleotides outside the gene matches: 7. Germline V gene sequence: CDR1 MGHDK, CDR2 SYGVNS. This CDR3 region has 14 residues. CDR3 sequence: CASSDFGTGRGYTF. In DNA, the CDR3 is TGTGCCAGCAGTGACTTCGGGACAGGGCGAGGCTACACCTTC.

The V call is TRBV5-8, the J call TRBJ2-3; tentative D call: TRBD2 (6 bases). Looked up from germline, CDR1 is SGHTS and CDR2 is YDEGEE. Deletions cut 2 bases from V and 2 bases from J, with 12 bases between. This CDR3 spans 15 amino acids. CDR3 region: CASSFHGGYTDTQYF. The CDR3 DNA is TGTGCCAGCAGCTTTCACGGGGGATACACAGATACGCAGTATTTT.

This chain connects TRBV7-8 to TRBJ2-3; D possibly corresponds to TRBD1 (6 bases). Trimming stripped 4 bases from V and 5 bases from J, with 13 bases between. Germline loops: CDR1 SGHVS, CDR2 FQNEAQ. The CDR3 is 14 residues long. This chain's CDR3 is CASSSRQAGDTQYF. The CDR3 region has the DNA TGTGCCAGCAGCTCAAGACAGGCCGGAGATACGCAGTATTTT.

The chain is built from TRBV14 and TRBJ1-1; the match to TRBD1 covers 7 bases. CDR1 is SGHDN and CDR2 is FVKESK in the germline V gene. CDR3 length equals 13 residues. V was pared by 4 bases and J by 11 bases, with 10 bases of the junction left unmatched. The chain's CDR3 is CASSLVSGGYAFF. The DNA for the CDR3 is TGTGCCAGCAGCCTAGTCTCAGGGGGGTATGCTTTCTTT. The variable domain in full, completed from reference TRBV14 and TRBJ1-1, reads EAGVTQFPSHSVIEKGQTVTLRCDPISGHDNLYWYRRVMGKEIKFLLHFVKESKQDESGMPNNRFLAERTGGTYSTLKVQPAELEDSGVYFCASSLVSGGYAFFGQGTRLTVV.

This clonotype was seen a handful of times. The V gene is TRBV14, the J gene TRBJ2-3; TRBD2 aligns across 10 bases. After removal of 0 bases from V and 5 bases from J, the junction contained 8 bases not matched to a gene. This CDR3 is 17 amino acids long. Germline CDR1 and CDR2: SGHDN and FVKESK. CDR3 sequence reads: CASSQEASGRVGDTQYF. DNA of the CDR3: TGTGCCAGCAGCCAAGAGGCTAGCGGGAGAGTCGGAGATACGCAGTATTTT.